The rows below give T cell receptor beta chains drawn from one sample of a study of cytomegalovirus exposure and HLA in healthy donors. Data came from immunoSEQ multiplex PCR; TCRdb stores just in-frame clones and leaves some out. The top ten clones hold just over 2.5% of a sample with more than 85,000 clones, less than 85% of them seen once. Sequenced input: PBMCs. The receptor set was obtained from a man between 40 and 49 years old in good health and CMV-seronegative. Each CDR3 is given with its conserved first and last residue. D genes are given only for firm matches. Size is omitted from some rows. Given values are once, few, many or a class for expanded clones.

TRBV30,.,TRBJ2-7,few,TGTGCCTGGGCCCGTGGCAGGGGCCCGAACTACGAGCAGTACTTC,CAWARGRGPNYEQYF
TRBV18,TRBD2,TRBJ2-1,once,TGTGCCAGCTCACCGGGGACCGGGACTAGCTCCTACAATGAGCAGTTCTTC,CASSPGTGTSSYNEQFF
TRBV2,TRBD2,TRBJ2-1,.,TGTGCCAGCATGAAACTAGCGGGGGGCAATGAGCAGTTCTTC,CASMKLAGGNEQFF
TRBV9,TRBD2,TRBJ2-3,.,TGTGCCAGCAGCACGGGACTAGCGGGGGGGGTCACAGATACGCAGTATTTT,CASSTGLAGGVTDTQYF
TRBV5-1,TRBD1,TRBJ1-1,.,TGCGCCAGCAGCTTGGTAGGAGGGACAGGGAGGCTCGGCACTGAAGCTTTCTTT,CASSLVGGTGRLGTEAFF
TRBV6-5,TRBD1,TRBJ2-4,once,TGTGCCAGCAGTTACGAGGACAGGGGCATTCAGTACTTC,CASSYEDRGIQYF
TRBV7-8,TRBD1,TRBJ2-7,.,TGTGCCAGCAGCTTAGGACAGGGGGCCGCCGAGCAGTACTTC,CASSLGQGAAEQYF
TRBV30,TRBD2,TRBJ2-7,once,TGTGCCTGGAGGCGTTTCGGGGGGGCTGGCGAGCAGTACTTC,CAWRRFGGAGEQYF
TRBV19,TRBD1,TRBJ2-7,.,TGTGCCAGTAGTCCCGGGACAGGGTTGGACGAGCAGTACTTC,CASSPGTGLDEQYF
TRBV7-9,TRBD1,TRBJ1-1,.,TGTGCCAGCGGAATGGACAGGATGAACACTGAAGCTTTCTTT,CASGMDRMNTEAFF
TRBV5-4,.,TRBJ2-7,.,TGTGCCAGCAGGCACCTCAGGGGAGAGAACGAGCAGTACTTC,CASRHLRGENEQYF
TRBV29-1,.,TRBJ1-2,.,TGCAGCGTTTCTCTCGTGCAGGGAGGGGGCTATGGCTACACCTTC,CSVSLVQGGGYGYTF
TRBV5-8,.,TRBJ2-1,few,TGTGCCAGCAGCTCCGACACAAGCTCCTACAATGAGCAGTTCTTC,CASSSDTSSYNEQFF
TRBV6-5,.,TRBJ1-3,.,TGTGCCAGCAGTTACCCCGGGGACTCTGGAAACACCATATATTTT,CASSYPGDSGNTIYF
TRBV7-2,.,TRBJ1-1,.,TGTGCCAGCAGCTCCAGGGGGAACACTGAAGCTTTCTTT,CASSSRGNTEAFF
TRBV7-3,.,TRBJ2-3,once,TGTGCCAGCAGCCCAGTCGGGCGGGGAAGCACAGATACGCAGTATTTT,CASSPVGRGSTDTQYF
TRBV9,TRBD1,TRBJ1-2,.,TGTGCCAGCAGCGTAGATAGGACAGGGTTCGACTGCACCTTC,CASSVDRTGFDCTF
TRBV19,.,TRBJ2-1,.,TGTGCCAGTAGTTCTGGGCCCTCTCGGTTCTTC,CASSSGPSRFF
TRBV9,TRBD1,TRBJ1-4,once,TGTGCCAGCAGCGTCGACAGGGCTTCTAATGAAAAACTGTTTTTT,CASSVDRASNEKLFF
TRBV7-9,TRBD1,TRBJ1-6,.,TGTGCCAGCAGCGCTCAGGACCCGGGACAGGGGGCCTATAATTCACCCCTCCACTTT,CASSAQDPGQGAYNSPLHF
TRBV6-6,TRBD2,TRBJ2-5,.,TGTGCCAGCAGGAGCCCGAGCGGGGGTAGCGAGACCCAGTACTTC,CASRSPSGGSETQYF
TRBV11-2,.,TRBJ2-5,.,TGTGCCAGCAGCTCGGAGTTCCAGGAGACCCAGTACTTC,CASSSEFQETQYF
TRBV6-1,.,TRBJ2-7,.,TGTGCCAGCAGTGAAGACCTCCGGGGCGAGCAGTACTTC,CASSEDLRGEQYF
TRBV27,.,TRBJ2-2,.,TGTGCCAGCACCGGGACTTACACCGGGGAGCTGTTTTTT,CASTGTYTGELFF
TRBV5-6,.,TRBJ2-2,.,TGTGCCAGCAACTTACTTACCCTCGGGTTCGGCACCGGGGAGCTGTTTTTT,CASNLLTLGFGTGELFF
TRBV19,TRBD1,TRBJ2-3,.,TGTGCCAGTAGAAGGGACAGGGAGGGCACAGATACGCAGTATTTT,CASRRDREGTDTQYF
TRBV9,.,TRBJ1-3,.,TGTGCCAGCAGCGCCACAGGGAGAGGAAACACCATATATTTT,CASSATGRGNTIYF
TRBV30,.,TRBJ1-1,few,TGTGCCTGGAGTGTTCAGGGAACTGAAGCTTTCTTT,CAWSVQGTEAFF
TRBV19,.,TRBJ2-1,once,TGTGCCAGTAGTGAGGCGGCTGAGCAGTTCTTC,CASSEAAEQFF
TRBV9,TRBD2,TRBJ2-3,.,TGTGCCAGCAGCGTAACGACTAGCGGGGGGTTAGATACGCAGTATTTT,CASSVTTSGGLDTQYF
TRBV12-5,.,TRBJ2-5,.,TGTGCTAGTTCCAGGCAGGGAGAGACCCAGTACTTC,CASSRQGETQYF
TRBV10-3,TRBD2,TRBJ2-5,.,TGTGCCATCGGTAGCGGGGGGGCCGGGGAGACCCAGTACTTC,CAIGSGGAGETQYF
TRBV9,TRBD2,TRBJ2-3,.,TGTGCCAGCAGCGCCAGCGGGGGAGACCCCCCCACAGATACGCAGTATTTT,CASSASGGDPPTDTQYF
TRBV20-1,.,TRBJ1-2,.,TGCACCACCCCAGATGGCTACACCTTC,CTTPDGYTF
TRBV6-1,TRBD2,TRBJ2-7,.,TGTGCCAGCAGTGGGGGGGGTACCTACGAGCAGTACTTC,CASSGGGTYEQYF
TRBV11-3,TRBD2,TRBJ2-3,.,TGTGCCAGCAGCTTAGATTTGACTAGCGGGGGCAGTGGTACGCAGTATTTT,CASSLDLTSGGSGTQYF
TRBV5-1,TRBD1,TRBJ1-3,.,TGCGCCAGCAGCCTAGGGACAGGGGAAGGAAACACCATATATTTT,CASSLGTGEGNTIYF
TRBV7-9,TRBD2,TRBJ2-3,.,TGTGCCAGCAGCTATACTAGCGGGGGGTTCTCAGGGACAGATACGCAGTATTTT,CASSYTSGGFSGTDTQYF
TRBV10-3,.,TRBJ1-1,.,TGTGCCACCTCGGGGAACACTGAAGCTTTCTTT,CATSGNTEAFF
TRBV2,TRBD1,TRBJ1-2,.,TGTGCCAGCAGTGACCACAGGGGGGACTACACCTTC,CASSDHRGDYTF
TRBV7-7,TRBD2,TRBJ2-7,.,TGTGCTAGCAGCTTAGGGGGACTAGCGGGGGCTCAATACGAGCAGTACTTC,CASSLGGLAGAQYEQYF